This T cell receptor beta chain emerged from a study of PD-1 blockade in classical Hodgkin lymphoma. Findings of the study overall: No one has yet defined what causes the repertoire differences, which may be disease activity or prior therapy. Newly diagnosed patients reportedly had lower baseline TCR diversity than healthy donors.

Time point specified: newly diagnosed, previously untreated cHL patient sample. By magnetic negative selection, CD8+ T cells were isolated from the thawed PBMCs. Here immunoSEQ multiplex PCR was the method, and the copy in TCRdb shows in-frame clones only, minus some. Counted here are 21,000 or so clones, 80% to 90% occurring once; the ten biggest clones make up roughly 7%. With respect to this clone: The antigen remains undetermined.

Germline loops: CDR1 SGHKS, CDR2 YYEKEE (reference sequence). Trimming took off 4 bases at V and 4 bases at J, with 6 bases between the two ends. This CDR3 has 12 amino acids. This chain joins TRBV5-5 and TRBJ1-5; D not certain. The source of this sequence is a human donor with classical Hodgkin lymphoma. Material for sequencing was CD8+ T cells from blood. The CDR3 bases are TGTGCCAGCAGCCCTGGGAATCAGCCCCAGCATTTT. Translated: CASSPGNQPQHF.